A single sample is the source of the 32 T cell receptor beta chains below, sequenced in a study of naive and memory T cell subsets (dated by TCRdb to about 2017). Receptor libraries were prepared by 5' RACE. TCRdb records Illumina MiSeq as the sequencer. The ligated cDNA was amplified by four rounds of PCR, in which nested alpha and beta constant region primers were used together with the SP2 primer. The public reads were quality trimmed at Q25 with fastp and then assembled into clones with MiXCR by TCRdb, keeping productive beta chains. Each record represents a unique CDR3 protein, reported with the most common genes and DNA among its rows. The table for this sample lists more than 50,000 distinct CDR3 sequences; 8% of them were counted only once. Under 25% of the sample belongs to the ten largest clones. The study reported a robust and sensitive protocol to amplify, sequence and analyze TCRs, based on 3' ligation of a UMI-containing oligonucleotide to TCR cDNA.

These receptors were taken from a female donor in good health.

This clonotype was recorded a few times. The chain joins TRBV19 to TRBJ1-4, with D possibly TRBD1 on 5 matching bases. Per germline, CDR1 LNHDA and CDR2 SQIVND (reference sequence). Trimming took off 5 bases at V and 7 bases at J, with 11 bases between the two ends. The CDR3 loop spans 13 amino acids. CDR3 sequence (DNA): TGTGCCAGTAGTCAACGGGGGGGTGAAAAACTGTTTTTT. Its translation: CASSQRGGEKLFF. Combining the CDR3 with reference TRBV19 and TRBJ1-4 gives the whole variable domain DGGITQSPKYLFRKEGQNVTLSCEQNLNHDAMYWYRQDPGQGLRLIYYSQIVNDFQKGDIAEGYSVSREKKESFPLTVTSAQKNPTAFYLCASSQRGGEKLFFGSGTQLSVL.

The table lists this clonotype with a few counts. The chain employs TRBV7-9 and TRBJ2-1; TRBD2 is a possible D gene (5 bases). The germline gives CDR1 SEHNR, CDR2 FQNEAQ (reference sequence). CDR3 size: 14 residues. V dropped 2 bases and J dropped 1 base, with 6 bases sitting between them. The CDR3 bases are TGTGCCAGCAGCTTACCGGGATCCTACAATGAGCAGTTCTTC. It is translated as CASSLPGSYNEQFF.

The V call is TRBV5-4, the J call TRBJ2-3, with 15 nucleotides matching TRBD2. Trimming cost V 2 bases and J 6 bases; bases outside gene matches: 7. This CDR3 region has 17 residues. Germline-derived CDR1 and CDR2 are SGHNT and YYREEE (reference sequence). CDR3 protein: CASSFRTSGRAWDTQYF. Written as DNA, the CDR3 is TGTGCCAGCAGCTTCCGGACTAGCGGGAGGGCCTGGGATACGCAGTATTTT. The full variable domain, in which reference TRBV5-4 and TRBJ2-3 provide the parts outside the CDR3, is ETGVTQSPTHLIKTRGQQVTLRCSSQSGHNTVSWYQQALGQGPQFIFQYYREEENGRGNFPPRFSGLQFPNYSSELNVNALELDDSALYLCASSFRTSGRAWDTQYFGPGTRLTVL.

This clonotype was seen a few times. This chain connects TRBV20-1 to TRBJ1-3; tentative D call: TRBD1 (6 bases). CDR1 is DFQATT and CDR2 is SNEGSKA in the germline V gene (reference sequence). The V end lost 3 bases, the J end lost 2 bases, and 17 bases lay between the germline ends. The CDR3 is 16 amino acids. The CDR3 nucleotides read TGCAGTGCTAGCGGACAGTTGGGAGCGGCTGGAAACACCATATATTTT. It codes for CSASGQLGAAGNTIYF.

V and J are TRBV28 and TRBJ2-7, with 9 bases aligning to TRBD1. Germline V gene data show CDR1 as MDHEN and CDR2 as SYDVKM. The CDR3 runs 15 residues. V lost 7 bases to trimming and J lost 3 bases; unmatched junction nucleotides: 10. The DNA of the CDR3 is TGTGCCAGCACCTGGGGACAGGGACCTTTCTACGAGCAGTACTTC. Residues: CASTWGQGPFYEQYF.

The chain combines TRBV6-5 with TRBJ1-5; 7 nucleotides agree with TRBD1. V gave up 6 bases and J gave up 2 bases; unmatched junction bases: 7. Germline lookup yields CDR1 MNHEY and CDR2 SVGAGI. The CDR3 length is 15 residues. Written as DNA, the CDR3 is TGTGCCAGCAGAACGACAGGGTTTGGCAATCAGCCCCAGCATTTT. This translates into CASRTTGFGNQPQHF.

At least ten counts were recorded for this clonotype. The V and J genes are TRBV29-1 and TRBJ1-1, with 9 bases aligning to TRBD1. Trimming took 5 bases from V and 5 from J; bases not matched to a gene: 12. CDR1 is SQVTM and CDR2 is ANQGSEA in the germline V gene. This CDR3 contains 15 residues. The CDR3 bases are TGCAGCGTTCCTGGGACAGGGACCATAGGAACTGAAGCTTTCTTT. This gives the protein CSVPGTGTIGTEAFF.

This clonotype was counted only a few times. V and J are TRBV7-8 and TRBJ2-7, with D possibly being TRBD2 (6 bases). The germline V gene encodes CDR1 SGHVS and CDR2 FQNEAQ. There are 15 residues in the CDR3. V was clipped by 5 bases and J by 0 bases, with 14 bases between them. The CDR3 bases are TGTGCCAGCAGCATTAGCGGAGACGCCTCCTACGAGCAGTACTTC. Translating gives CASSISGDASYEQYF.

This clonotype came up a few times. The chain is built from TRBV5-1 and TRBJ2-1; D uncertain. The CDR3 covers 15 residues. Germline V gene data show CDR1 as SGHRS and CDR2 as YFSETQ. Trimming took 0 bases from V and 7 from J, leaving 14 bases between them. CDR3: CASSLVGRNLNEQFF. Written as DNA, the CDR3 is TGCGCCAGCAGCTTGGTTGGCCGTAACTTAAATGAGCAGTTCTTC.

This clonotype was observed a few times. This chain connects TRBV5-6 to TRBJ1-4, with 7 bases identical to TRBD1. CDR3 length: 16 amino acids. Germline CDR1 is SGHDT and CDR2 is YYEEEE. V lost 4 bases and J lost 5; bases outside the gene matches: 11. For the CDR3, the DNA is TGTGCCAGCAGCCTACGGACAGGACATTCGAATGAAAAACTGTTTTTT. Translation gives CASSLRTGHSNEKLFF.

The chain's CDR3 is CASSQDLAGGLETQYF. CDR3 nucleotides: TGTGCCAGCAGCCAAGATCTGGCGGGGGGCCTGGAGACCCAGTACTTC. The chain combines TRBV3-1 with TRBJ2-5; 8 bases map to TRBD2. This CDR3 has 16 residues. The V gene's germline CDR1 is LGHDT and CDR2 YNNKEL (reference sequence). Trimming took 0 bases from V and 5 from J; bases not matched to a gene: 8.

This clonotype was picked up many times. The rearrangement uses TRBV6-1 and TRBJ1-1; no clear D gene. Germline V gives CDR1 MNHNS, CDR2 SASEGT. The CDR3 runs 14 residues. Trimming shortened V by 9 bases and J by 0 bases, and 14 bases separated the two germline ends. The CDR3 DNA is TGTGCCAGTCGGGCAGTTGATGTGAACACTGAAGCTTTCTTT. It translates to CASRAVDVNTEAFF.

This clonotype was seen a few times. The rearrangement uses TRBV2 and TRBJ2-1; 7 nucleotides agree with TRBD2. From germline, CDR1 is SNHLY and CDR2 FYNNEI. This CDR3 is 15 amino acids long. The junction had 5 bases not matched to a gene; V was cut back by 6 bases and J by 0 bases. The DNA of the CDR3 is TGTGCCAGCAGGGGGGGAGGGAGCTCCTACAATGAGCAGTTCTTC. Its translation is CASRGGGSSYNEQFF.

CDR3 in amino acids: CASSRKAGTSGMTLAKNIQYF. The CDR3 nucleotides read TGTGCCAGCAGTCGCAAAGCCGGGACTAGCGGGATGACTTTGGCCAAAAACATTCAGTACTTC. The gene calls are TRBV27 and TRBJ2-4; 13 nucleotides match TRBD2. Trimming cost V 5 bases and J 1 base; bases outside gene matches: 17. Germline values: CDR1 MNHEY, CDR2 SMNVEV (reference sequence). The length of the CDR3 is 21 residues.

This sequence joins TRBV6-1 and TRBJ2-1, with 9 bases lining up with TRBD2. Germline V gene data show CDR1 as MNHNS and CDR2 as SASEGT. The CDR3 is 15 amino acids. Trimming at V came to 6 bases and at J to 10 bases, leaving 13 bases not matched to a gene. The CDR3 nucleotides are TGTGCCAGCAGGAACGAAGTTAGCGGGAGTAGGGAGCAGTTCTTC. Protein product: CASRNEVSGSREQFF.

This clonotype was observed once. The V gene is TRBV19, the J gene TRBJ2-7; TRBD2 matches at 9 bases. V gave up 3 bases and J gave up 1 base; unmatched junction bases: 4. The CDR3 extends over 15 amino acids. Germline values: CDR1 LNHDA, CDR2 SQIVND (reference sequence). CDR3 loop: CASSIASGTSYEQYF. The CDR3 region has the DNA TGTGCCAGTAGTATCGCTAGCGGGACTTCCTACGAGCAGTACTTC.

The gene calls are TRBV6-5 and TRBJ2-5, with TRBD1 matching over 7 bases. V shed 7 bases, J shed 1 base, and the junction held 9 bases outside the gene matches. Germline V gene lookup returns CDR1 MNHEY and CDR2 SVGAGI. This CDR3 contains 15 residues. The CDR3 sequence is CASIGENRGQETQYF. In DNA, the CDR3 is TGTGCCAGCATTGGGGAAAACAGGGGCCAAGAGACCCAGTACTTC.

This clonotype was recorded at least ten times. The rearrangement links TRBV28 to TRBJ2-3; no clear D gene. Trimming took off 6 bases at V and 1 base at J, with 5 bases between the two ends. The germline gives CDR1 MDHEN, CDR2 SYDVKM. CDR3 length equals 12 residues. The CDR3 DNA is TGTGCCAGCAGCGATCGCACAGATACGCAGTATTTT. Amino acid sequence: CASSDRTDTQYF.

The CDR3 nucleotides read TGCAGTCGGGAAGGACTTAGCTCCTATAATTCACCCCTCCACTTT. Its translation is CSREGLSSYNSPLHF. The rearrangement uses TRBV20-1 and TRBJ1-6; D unresolved. Trimming cost V 8 bases and J 0 bases, with 14 bases left between them. The CDR3 has 15 residues. Germline loops: CDR1 DFQATT, CDR2 SNEGSKA (reference sequence).

This clonotype was observed many times. V gene TRBV25-1 combines with J gene TRBJ2-5, with D unresolved. Germline V gene lookup returns CDR1 MGHDK and CDR2 SYGVNS. V shed 8 bases and J shed 2 bases, with 18 bases lying between them. The CDR3 covers 15 residues. The CDR3 loop reads CASGDRGTVQETQYF. CDR3 DNA sequence: TGTGCCAGCGGAGACCGTGGCACAGTACAAGAGACCCAGTACTTC.

The genes are TRBV19 and TRBJ2-6; D is perhaps TRBD2 (6 bases). Germline V gene data show CDR1 as LNHDA and CDR2 as SQIVND (reference sequence). V was trimmed by 7 bases and J by 0 bases, leaving 7 bases between them. This CDR3 contains 14 residues. CDR3 nucleotide sequence: TGTGCCAGTATCGGGAGCTCTGGGGCCAACGTCCTGACTTTC. Translated, it gives CASIGSSGANVLTF.

Ten or more counts support this clonotype. The chain combines TRBV28 with TRBJ1-1; D gene unclear. The CDR3 totals 13 residues. Looked up from germline, CDR1 is MDHEN and CDR2 is SYDVKM. Trimming pared 2 bases from V and 1 base from J, leaving 5 bases between. As DNA, the CDR3 is TGTGCCAGCAGTTTACAGGCGAACACTGAAGCTTTCTTT. Translating gives CASSLQANTEAFF.

This clonotype has only a few counts. The genes are TRBV5-1 and TRBJ2-7; D is unresolved. The CDR3 length is 14 residues. V was pared by 0 bases and J by 0 bases, with 7 bases between. CDR1 SGHRS and CDR2 YFSETQ come from the germline V gene. The CDR3 protein is CASSLGDSSYEQYF. For the CDR3, the DNA is TGCGCCAGCAGCTTGGGGGATTCCTCCTACGAGCAGTACTTC. Full variable domain (rest looked up from reference TRBV5-1 and TRBJ2-7): KAGVTQTPRYLIKTRGQQVTLSCSPISGHRSVSWYQQTPGQGLQFLFEYFSETQRNKGNFPGRFSGRQFSNSRSEMNVSTLELGDSALYLCASSLGDSSYEQYFGPGTRLTVT.

This clonotype was counted at least ten times. The rearrangement uses TRBV27 and TRBJ2-7; unclear D gene. CDR1 is MNHEY, CDR2 SMNVEV, per germline (reference sequence). The CDR3 spans 14 residues. Deletions cut 2 bases from V and 4 bases from J, with 12 bases between. CDR3 DNA sequence: TGTGCCAGCAGTTTAGATCCTAAAGGATACGAGCAGTACTTC. Its protein product is CASSLDPKGYEQYF.

This clonotype was counted ten times or more. The chain is built from TRBV6-1 and TRBJ1-1; 9 bases fit TRBD1. The length of the CDR3 is 14 residues. V dropped 4 bases and J dropped 5; count of bases not matched to a gene: 5. Germline V gene lookup returns CDR1 MNHNS and CDR2 SASEGT. Here the CDR3 DNA reads TGTGCCAGCAGTGCGGGACAGGGCAATACTGAAGCTTTCTTT. Translating it yields CASSAGQGNTEAFF.

This clonotype has more than one count but fewer than ten. The gene calls are TRBV7-2 and TRBJ2-1, with 9 nucleotides matching TRBD1. Germline trimming cut 5 bases from V and 2 bases from J; bases unmatched to any gene: 7. The CDR3 extends over 16 amino acids. Germline CDR1 reads SGHTA; CDR2 reads FQGNSA. CDR3 protein: CASSPRTGATYNEQFF. The DNA for the CDR3 is TGTGCCAGCAGCCCCCGGACAGGGGCAACCTACAATGAGCAGTTCTTC.

This clonotype was seen more than once but under ten times. Here the CDR3 DNA reads TGTGCCAGCAGTGTTGGGACAGGAGCCGGGGAGCTGTTTTTT. This codes for CASSVGTGAGELFF. This chain links TRBV25-1 with TRBJ2-2; 8 nucleotides line up with TRBD1. The ends lost 4 bases at V and 6 bases at J; junction bases unmatched: 4. CDR1 is MGHDK, CDR2 SYGVNS, per germline. CDR3 length: 14 residues. Full variable domain (remainder filled in from reference TRBV25-1 and TRBJ2-2): EADIYQTPRYLVIGTGKKITLECSQTMGHDKMYWYQQDPGMELHLIHYSYGVNSTEKGDLSSESTVSRIRTEHFPLTLESARPSHTSQYLCASSVGTGAGELFFGEGSRLTVL.

The rearrangement uses TRBV6-5 and TRBJ1-1; D is uncertain. The length of the CDR3 is 13 residues. The V end was cut by 6 bases, the J end by 0 bases, with 8 bases between. Germline CDR1 is MNHEY and CDR2 is SVGAGI. The CDR3 DNA sequence: TGTGCCAGCAGCCGGCACCTGAACACTGAAGCTTTCTTT. This sequence encodes CASSRHLNTEAFF.

The gene calls are TRBV12-3 or TRBV12-4 and TRBJ2-3, with D possibly being TRBD1 or TRBD2 (5 bases each). This CDR3 has 15 residues. With 3 bases removed from V and 0 bases from J, the gap between germline ends came to 10 bases. This chain's CDR3 is CASSFTGASTDTQYF. The CDR3 DNA reads TGTGCCAGCAGTTTTACCGGGGCTAGCACAGATACGCAGTATTTT.

A few counts support this clonotype. V is TRBV7-6 and J is TRBJ2-3; D gene ambiguous. CDR1 and CDR2 (germline): SGHVS, FNYEAQ. Trimming took 6 bases from V and 5 from J, leaving 12 bases between them. The CDR3 sequence is 13 residues long. The CDR3 protein is CASSNSLGDTQYF. CDR3 bases: TGTGCCAGCAGTAACTCCCTAGGAGATACGCAGTATTTT.

This clonotype was observed at least ten times. This chain uses TRBV6-6 with TRBJ1-1, with TRBD1 as a possible D gene (6 bases). The CDR3 is 13 amino acids. Trimming stripped 5 bases from V and 9 bases from J, with 16 bases between. Germline V CDR1 and CDR2: MNHNY, SVGAGI (reference sequence). The chain's CDR3 is CASSPESRDKAFF. The CDR3 nucleotides are TGTGCCAGCAGTCCCGAAAGCCGGGACAAAGCTTTCTTT.

The chain is built from TRBV24-1 and TRBJ1-1, with D possibly matching TRBD1 (5 bases). The CDR3 loop spans 14 amino acids. Germline-derived CDR1 and CDR2 are KGHDR and SFDVKD. Deletions cut 9 bases from V and 3 bases from J, with 16 bases between. The CDR3 nucleotides read TGTGCCACCCCCCTTCGCGGGGCCCACACTGAAGCTTTCTTT. This gives the protein CATPLRGAHTEAFF.